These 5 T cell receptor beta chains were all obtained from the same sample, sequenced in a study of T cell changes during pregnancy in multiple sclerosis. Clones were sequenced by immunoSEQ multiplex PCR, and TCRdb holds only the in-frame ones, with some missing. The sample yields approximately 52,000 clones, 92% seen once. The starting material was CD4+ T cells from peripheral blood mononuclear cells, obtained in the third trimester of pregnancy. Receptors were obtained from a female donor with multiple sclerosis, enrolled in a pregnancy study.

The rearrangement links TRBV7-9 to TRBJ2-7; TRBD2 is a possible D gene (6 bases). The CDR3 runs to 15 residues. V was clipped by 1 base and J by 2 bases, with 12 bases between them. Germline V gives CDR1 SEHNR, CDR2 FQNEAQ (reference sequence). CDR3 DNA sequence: TGTGCCAGCAGCTTAGGGTCCGGGAGAACCTACGAGCAGTACTTC. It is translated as CASSLGSGRTYEQYF.

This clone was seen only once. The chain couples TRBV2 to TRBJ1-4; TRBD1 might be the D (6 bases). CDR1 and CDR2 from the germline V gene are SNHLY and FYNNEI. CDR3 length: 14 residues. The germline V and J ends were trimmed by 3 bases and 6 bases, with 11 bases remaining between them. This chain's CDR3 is CASSDRGPYEKLFF. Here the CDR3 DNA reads TGTGCCAGCAGTGACAGGGGACCGTATGAAAAACTGTTTTTT.

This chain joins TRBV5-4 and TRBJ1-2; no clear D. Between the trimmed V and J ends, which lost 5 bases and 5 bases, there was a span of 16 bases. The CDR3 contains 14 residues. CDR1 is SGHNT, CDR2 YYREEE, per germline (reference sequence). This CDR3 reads CASSQASSLYGYTF. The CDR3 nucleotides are TGTGCCAGCAGTCAGGCATCCAGCCTGTATGGCTACACCTTC.

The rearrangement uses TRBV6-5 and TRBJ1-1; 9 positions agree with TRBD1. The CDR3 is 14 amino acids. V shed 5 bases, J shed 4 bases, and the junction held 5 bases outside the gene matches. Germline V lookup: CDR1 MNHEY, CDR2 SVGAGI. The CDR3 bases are TGTGCCAGCAGTACCGACAGGGGGGGCACTGAAGCTTTCTTT. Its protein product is CASSTDRGGTEAFF.

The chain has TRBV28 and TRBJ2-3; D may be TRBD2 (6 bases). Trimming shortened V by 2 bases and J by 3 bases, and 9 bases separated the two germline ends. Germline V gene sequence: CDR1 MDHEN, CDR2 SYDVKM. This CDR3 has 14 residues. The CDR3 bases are TGTGCCAGCAGTTTAGGGGGAGGAACAGATACGCAGTATTTT. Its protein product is CASSLGGGTDTQYF.